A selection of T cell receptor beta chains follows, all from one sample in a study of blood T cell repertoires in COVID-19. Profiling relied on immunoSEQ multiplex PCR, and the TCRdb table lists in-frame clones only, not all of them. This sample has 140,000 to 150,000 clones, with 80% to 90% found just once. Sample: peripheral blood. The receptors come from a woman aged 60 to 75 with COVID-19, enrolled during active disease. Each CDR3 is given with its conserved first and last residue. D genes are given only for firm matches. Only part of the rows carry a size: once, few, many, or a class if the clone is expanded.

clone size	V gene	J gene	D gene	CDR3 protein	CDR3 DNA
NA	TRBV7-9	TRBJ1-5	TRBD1	CASSLYSDRGNQPQHF	TGTGCCAGCAGCTTATATTCAGACAGGGGCAATCAGCCCCAGCATTTT
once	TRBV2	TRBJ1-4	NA	CASSGGPGVRFF	TGTGCCAGCAGTGGTGGTCCGGGAGTTCGGTTTTTT
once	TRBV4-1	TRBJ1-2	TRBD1	CASSPGQSSYGYTF	TGCGCCAGCAGCCCGGGACAGAGCAGCTATGGCTACACCTTC
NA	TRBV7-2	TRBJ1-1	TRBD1	CASSLGGTVMNTEAFF	TGTGCCAGCAGCTTAGGCGGGACAGTCATGAACACTGAAGCTTTCTTT
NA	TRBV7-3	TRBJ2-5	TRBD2	CASSFQAGVQETQYF	TGTGCCAGCAGCTTTCAAGCGGGGGTCCAAGAGACCCAGTACTTC
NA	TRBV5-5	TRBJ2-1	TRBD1	CASSRRDRGENEQFF	TGTGCCAGCAGCCGCCGGGACAGGGGGGAAAATGAGCAGTTCTTC
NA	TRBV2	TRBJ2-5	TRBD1	CASLPPPGQGIKETQYF	TGTGCCAGTCTTCCTCCGCCGGGACAGGGGATTAAAGAGACCCAGTACTTC
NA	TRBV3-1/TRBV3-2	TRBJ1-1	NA	CASSQVQGTEAFF	TGTGCCAGCAGCCAAGTGCAGGGCACTGAAGCTTTCTTT
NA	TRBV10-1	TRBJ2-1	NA	CASSSGTYNEQFF	TGCGCCAGCAGCTCCGGGACTTACAATGAGCAGTTCTTC
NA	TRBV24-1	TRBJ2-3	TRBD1	CATSELLGDRCTDTQYF	TGTGCCACCAGTGAATTGCTAGGGGACAGGTGCACAGATACGCAGTATTTT
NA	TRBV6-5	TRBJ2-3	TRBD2	CASSYSGRGTDTQYF	TGTGCCAGCAGTTACTCTGGGAGGGGTACGGATACGCAGTATTTT
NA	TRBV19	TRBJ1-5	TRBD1	CASSFSPRDRGPNSSNQPQHF	TGTGCCAGTAGTTTCAGCCCCCGGGACAGGGGACCCAATTCTAGCAATCAGCCCCAGCATTTT
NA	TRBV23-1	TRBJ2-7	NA	CASSSRGYEQYF	TGCGCCAGCAGCAGTAGGGGCTACGAGCAGTACTTC
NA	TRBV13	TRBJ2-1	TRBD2	CASSLGGLAGGDNEQFF	TGTGCCAGCAGCTTAGGAGGACTAGCGGGGGGTGACAATGAGCAGTTCTTC
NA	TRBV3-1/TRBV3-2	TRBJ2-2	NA	CASSRGTPNTGELFF	TGTGCCAGCAGCCGAGGGACTCCTAACACCGGGGAGCTGTTTTTT
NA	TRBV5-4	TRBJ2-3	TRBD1	CASSSYRGTSTDTQYF	TGTGCCAGCAGCTCCTACAGGGGAACTAGCACAGATACGCAGTATTTT
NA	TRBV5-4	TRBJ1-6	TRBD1	CASRSTGGSPLHF	TGTGCCAGCAGGTCTACAGGGGGTTCACCCCTCCACTTT
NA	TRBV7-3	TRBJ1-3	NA	CASSPSERPDTIYF	TGTGCCAGCAGCCCCTCTGAGAGGCCAGACACCATATATTTT
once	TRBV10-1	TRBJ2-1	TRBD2	CASGTSGGGNEQFF	TGCGCCAGCGGGACTAGCGGGGGAGGGAATGAGCAGTTCTTC
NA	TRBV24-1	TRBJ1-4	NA	CATSAGEGKLSEKLFF	TGTGCCACCAGCGCAGGGGAGGGGAAATTGAGTGAAAAACTGTTTTTT
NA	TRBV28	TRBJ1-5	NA	CASSLEPFDRYQPQHF	TGTGCCAGCAGTTTAGAACCCTTTGACAGGTATCAGCCCCAGCATTTT
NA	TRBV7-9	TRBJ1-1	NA	CASSSVAGMNTEAFF	TGTGCCAGCAGCTCAGTGGCAGGGATGAACACTGAAGCTTTCTTT
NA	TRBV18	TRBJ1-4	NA	CASSPTGNNNEKLFF	TGTGCCAGCTCCCCCACAGGGAACAATAATGAAAAACTGTTTTTT
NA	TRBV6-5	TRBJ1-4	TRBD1	CASSRQGAGEKLFF	TGTGCCAGCAGTAGACAGGGGGCGGGGGAAAAACTGTTTTTT
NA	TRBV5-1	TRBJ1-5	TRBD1	CASSSGQDPNQPQHF	TGCGCCAGCAGCTCCGGACAGGATCCCAATCAGCCCCAGCATTTT
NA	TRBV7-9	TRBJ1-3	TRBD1	CASSFRANRGRPGNTIYF	TGTGCCAGCAGCTTTAGGGCTAACAGGGGGCGCCCCGGAAACACCATATATTTT
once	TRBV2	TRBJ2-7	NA	CASSELPSYEQYF	TGTGCCAGCAGTGAATTGCCCAGCTACGAGCAGTACTTC
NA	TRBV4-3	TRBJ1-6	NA	CASSQDVSNSPLHF	TGCGCCAGCAGCCAAGATGTCAGTAATTCACCCCTCCACTTT
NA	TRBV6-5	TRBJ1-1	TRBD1	CASRGRQGNTEAFF	TGTGCCAGCAGGGGGAGACAGGGGAACACTGAAGCTTTCTTT
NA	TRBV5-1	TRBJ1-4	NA	CASSWDPDSRNEKLFF	TGCGCCAGCAGCTGGGATCCCGACAGTAGGAATGAAAAACTGTTTTTT
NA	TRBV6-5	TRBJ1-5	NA	CASSPPQLYQPQHF	TGTGCCAGCAGTCCCCCTCAACTATATCAGCCCCAGCATTTT
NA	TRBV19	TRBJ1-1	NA	CASSIGRGTEAFF	TGTGCCAGTAGTATAGGGAGGGGCACTGAAGCTTTCTTT
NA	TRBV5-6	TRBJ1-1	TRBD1	CASSFDRVSMNTEAFF	TGTGCCAGCAGCTTTGACAGGGTAAGCATGAACACTGAAGCTTTCTTT
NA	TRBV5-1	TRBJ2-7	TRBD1	CASSLTAGQGAQYF	TGCGCCAGCAGCTTGACGGCGGGACAGGGGGCGCAGTACTTC
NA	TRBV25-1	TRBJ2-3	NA	CASSTADTQYF	TGTGCCAGCAGTACAGCAGATACGCAGTATTTT
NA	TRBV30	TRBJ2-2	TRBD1	CAWSRGRVSFRGELFF	TGTGCCTGGAGTAGGGGGCGAGTGTCTTTTCGGGGGGAGCTGTTTTTT
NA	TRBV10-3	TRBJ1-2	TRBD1	CAISSQTGALRGYTF	TGTGCCATCAGCTCCCAGACAGGGGCCCTACGGGGCTACACCTTC
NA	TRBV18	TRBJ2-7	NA	CASSPVGGYEQYF	TGTGCCAGCTCACCAGTAGGGGGCTACGAGCAGTACTTC
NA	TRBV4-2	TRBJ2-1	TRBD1	CASSLTGDEQFF	TGTGCCAGCAGCCTGACAGGGGATGAGCAGTTCTTC
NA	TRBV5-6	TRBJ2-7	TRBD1	CASSSDRVAYEQYF	TGTGCCAGCAGCTCCGACAGGGTAGCCTACGAGCAGTACTTC
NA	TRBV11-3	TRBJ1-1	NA	CASSFRQDTEAFF	TGTGCCAGCAGCTTTAGGCAGGACACTGAAGCTTTCTTT
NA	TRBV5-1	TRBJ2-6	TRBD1	CASSSGQGLPGANVLTF	TGCGCCAGCAGCTCGGGACAGGGGTTGCCTGGGGCCAACGTCCTGACTTTC
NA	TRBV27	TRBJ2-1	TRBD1	CASSLGTGLNEQFF	TGTGCCAGCAGTCTGGGGACAGGGTTAAATGAGCAGTTCTTC
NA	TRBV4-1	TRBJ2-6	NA	CASSQDSADQAGANVLTF	TGCGCCAGCAGCCAAGATTCAGCGGATCAAGCTGGGGCCAACGTCCTGACTTTC
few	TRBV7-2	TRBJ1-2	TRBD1	CASSSRQGRNGYTF	TGTGCCAGCAGCTCCCGACAGGGAAGGAATGGCTACACCTTC
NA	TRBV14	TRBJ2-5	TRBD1	CASSPYRGREETQYF	TGTGCCAGCAGCCCCTACAGGGGGCGCGAGGAGACCCAGTACTTC
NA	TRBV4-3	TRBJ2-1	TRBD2	CASSLQRGGLGNEQFF	TGCGCCAGCAGCCTCCAGCGGGGGGGCCTAGGAAATGAGCAGTTCTTC
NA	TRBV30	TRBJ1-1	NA	CAWGGGTPEDTEAFF	TGTGCCTGGGGCGGGGGGACCCCGGAGGACACTGAAGCTTTCTTT
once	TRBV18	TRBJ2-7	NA	CASSPQTYEQYF	TGTGCCAGCTCACCCCAGACTTACGAGCAGTACTTC
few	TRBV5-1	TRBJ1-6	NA	CASSLGSGYNSPLHF	TGCGCCAGCAGCTTGGGTTCAGGCTATAATTCACCCCTCCACTTT
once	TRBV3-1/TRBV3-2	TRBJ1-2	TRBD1	CASSRTAGQNYRDGYTF	TGTGCCAGCAGCCGGACTGCGGGACAGAATTATCGAGATGGCTACACCTTC
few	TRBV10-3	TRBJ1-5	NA	CAISESRGGGPQHF	TGTGCCATCAGTGAGTCACGGGGGGGTGGGCCCCAGCATTTT
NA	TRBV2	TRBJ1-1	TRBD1	CASSVTRGRRVTEAFF	TGTGCCAGCAGTGTCACCAGGGGGCGCCGGGTCACTGAAGCTTTCTTT
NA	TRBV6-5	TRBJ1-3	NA	CASRSDTYSGNTIYF	TGTGCCAGCAGATCGGACACCTACTCTGGAAACACCATATATTTT
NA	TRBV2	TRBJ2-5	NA	CASSPGQLGGTQYF	TGTGCCAGCAGCCCCGGACAGCTAGGAGGGACCCAGTACTTC
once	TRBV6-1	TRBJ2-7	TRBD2	CASSERTWGGMGYEQYF	TGTGCCAGCAGTGAACGGACGTGGGGGGGGATGGGTTACGAGCAGTACTTC
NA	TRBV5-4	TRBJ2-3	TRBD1	CASSFSLSGTGSPRTDTQYF	TGTGCCAGCAGCTTTTCCCTTTCCGGGACAGGGTCCCCTCGCACAGATACGCAGTATTTT